A single T cell receptor (beta chain) is shown here with its context. These data are taken from a study of PD-L1 blockade in urothelial cancer. The wider study: Males with urothelial cancer arising in the bladder constituted about 85% of the roughly 30 patients.

Using immunoSEQ multiplex PCR, the repertoire was profiled, and TCRdb retains in-frame clones only, with some absent. This repertoire shows some 48,000 clones, around 88% found once; its top ten account for less than 11%. Described time point: peripheral blood 6 weeks after treatment start. Locally advanced or metastatic urothelial carcinoma affected all patients. This clonotype originated in a man in his 60s with urothelial cancer. This specimen was PBMCs, taken around atezolizumab (anti-PD-L1) treatment.

In DNA form, the CDR3 reads TGTGCCAGCAGCTCGGGGAGGGGACCCGAAGCTTTCTTT. Translated: CASSSGRGPEAFF. The chain uses TRBV11-2 and TRBJ1-1, with D perhaps matching TRBD1 (5 bases). V was trimmed by 4 bases and J by 8 bases, leaving 14 bases between them. The CDR3 is made up of 13 amino acids. Germline CDR1 and CDR2: SGHAT and FQNNGV.